The present T cell receptor beta chain was sequenced within a study of blood T cell repertoires in COVID-19. Background on the study: Samples of COVID-19 (acute and convalescent) were obtained from the United States, Italy and Spain. T cells, B-cell-depleted T cells, or PBMCs supplied cDNA or gDNA.

This clone was detected once. In the study's own analysis: Reference gene primers were amplified, and this amplification served to estimate nucleated cell counts. The table came from immunoSEQ multiplex PCR; TCRdb's copy has only in-frame clones and leaves some out. From that table come the V and J calls and clone size; the DNA was used to work out D and trimming. The sample lists more than 150,000 clones, around nine tenths occurring once. Seattle participants joined during active infection and were tracked over time. Germline-derived CDR1 and CDR2 are MNHNY and SVGAGI (reference sequence). The CDR3 is 14 amino acids. V was clipped by 11 bases and J by 0 bases; unmatched bases: 7.

Sequenced sample: peripheral blood. This TCR was sampled from a man aged 55 to 70 with COVID-19, enrolled during active disease. The genes are TRBV6-6 and TRBJ1-1; 9 bases are a match to TRBD1. DNA for the CDR3: TGTGCCGGCCGGGACAGGGTATTGAACACTGAAGCTTTCTTT. As protein: CAGRDRVLNTEAFF.